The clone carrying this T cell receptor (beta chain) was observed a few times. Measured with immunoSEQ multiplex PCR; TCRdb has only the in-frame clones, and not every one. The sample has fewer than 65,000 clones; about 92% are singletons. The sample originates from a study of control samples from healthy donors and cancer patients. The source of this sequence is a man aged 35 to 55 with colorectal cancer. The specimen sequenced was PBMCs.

The CDR3 loop is CATSDSRASTDTQYF. As DNA, the CDR3 is TGTGCCACCAGTGATTCTAGGGCTAGCACAGATACGCAGTATTTT. V gene TRBV24-1 combines with J gene TRBJ2-3; D gene ambiguous. The germline V gene encodes CDR1 KGHDR and CDR2 SFDVKD. This CDR3 comprises 15 residues. Trimming removed 2 bases at V and 0 bases at J, with 8 bases between.